This T cell receptor beta chain was sequenced in a study of T cell responses to AZD1222 COVID-19 vaccine. Study-wide findings and caveats: CD4 TCRs covered the whole spike, strongest at regions 160-218 and 743-854. Close to half of all spike-specific TCRs reportedly target regions of the variants that are unmutated. Recipients of AZD1222 seropositive at baseline numbered only 6 or 7.

Comments on this clone: Its matching antigen is unknown.

TCRdb's copy holds only in-frame clones and misses some; the assay was immunoSEQ multiplex PCR. The sample includes 60,000 to 65,000 clones, 76% of them seen just once. J was trimmed by 7 bases and V by 3 bases; bases with no gene match: 9. Germline V gene lookup returns CDR1 SGHTA and CDR2 FQGNSA. This CDR3 is built from 15 residues. The receptor was derived from an adult in good health. The chain carries TRBV7-2 and TRBJ2-7; 10 nucleotides line up with TRBD2. Specimen: peripheral blood, collected on day 0 of AZD1222 vaccination. The CDR3 loop reads CASSFTSGARKEQYF. CDR3 bases: TGTGCCAGCAGCTTTACTAGCGGGGCCCGAAAGGAGCAGTACTTC.